This is a list of T cell receptor beta chains from one sample in a study of somatic mutations in cytotoxic T cells in rheumatoid arthritis. The method was immunoSEQ multiplex PCR; TCRdb's version includes in-frame clones alone and lacks a portion of them. Of some 35,000 clones detected, around 80% appear once; the ten largest clones hold roughly 3.1%. The sample comprised CD8+ T cells sorted from blood. The receptors here all came from a man aged 35 to 55 in good health. Each CDR3 is given with its conserved first and last residue. A D gene is named only where the DNA matches it firmly. The size field is filled for only some rows; it gives once, few, many or a size class.

once TRBD2 TRBJ2-1 TRBV19 TGTGCCAGTAGTATAGATTTGCCTAGCGGGTACAATGAGCAGTTCTTC CASSIDLPSGYNEQFF
. . TRBJ2-7 TRBV28 TGTGCCAGCAGTCCTTCCGGGACTTATGCGCCTTACGAGCAGTACTTC CASSPSGTYAPYEQYF
. . TRBJ1-2 TRBV19 TGTGCCACCACGAACTTGGGGGGGCGACCCACTAACTATGGCTACACCTTC CATTNLGGRPTNYGYTF
once . TRBJ2-5 TRBV11-2 TGTGCCAGCAGCTTGGGGGGCGCAAGCCAAGAGACCCAGTACTTC CASSLGGASQETQYF
. TRBD2 TRBJ2-7 TRBV11-2 TGTGCCAGCAGCCCCATCCCGGGACTAGCGGTCTACGAGCAGTACTTC CASSPIPGLAVYEQYF
. . TRBJ1-2 TRBV28 TGTGCCAGCCGATGGCGGGGGCTAGGAGGCTACACCTTC CASRWRGLGGYTF
. TRBD1 TRBJ1-4 TRBV5-1 TGCGCCAGCAGCTTGGGCCGGGACAGGAGGTTCGAACTGTTTTTT CASSLGRDRRFELFF
. TRBD1 TRBJ2-7 TRBV28 TGTGCCAGCAGTTACCGGGACAGTGGAACCTACGAGCAGTACTTC CASSYRDSGTYEQYF
. TRBD2 TRBJ2-1 TRBV7-8 TGTGCCAGCAGCTTCGGGACTAGCGGCTACAATGAGCAGTTCTTC CASSFGTSGYNEQFF
. TRBD2 TRBJ2-7 TRBV4-1 TGCGCCAGCAGCCAGGTTAGCGGGAGCTCCTACGAGCAGTACTTC CASSQVSGSSYEQYF